This T cell receptor beta chain is from a study of cytomegalovirus exposure and HLA in healthy donors listed by TCRdb under 2017. Study-wide context: According to a later analysis, one platform produced both the roughly 110 validation repertoires and the 730 or so repertoires of the first cohort. The aim of the study was to test whether cataloging public T cell receptors could identify signatures of past pathogen exposure. Along with the roughly 610-subject first cohort, a separate validation cohort of roughly 110 different subjects was used. To predict cytomegalovirus infection status, the study combined high-throughput TCR immunosequencing, statistical association of individual TCRs with disease status, and machine learning. General study outcomes and caveats: Most TCR sequences were seen in very few donors, while some public TCRs were found in many individuals. It was suggested by the authors that the approach could potentially be generalized to other disease states and immunological phenotypes. The classifier was reported to diagnose cytomegalovirus status with high specificity and sensitivity in both the original cohort and the validation cohort. The study gave a list of some 150 TCR beta chains associated with cytomegalovirus. A few of the identified cytomegalovirus-associated TCR beta chains were confirmed in vitro to be specific for cytomegalovirus antigens. Of the cluster scores, around 95% were above 0 in a later analysis, which found that TCRs clustered in the first cohort also tended to co-occur in the roughly 130 validation repertoires. A later analysis had no HLA typing for the validation cohort, so co-occurrence there was scored across all 130 or so repertoires.

Note on this clone: Its cognate antigen has yet to be identified. Base-call qualities are not available, and no considerably larger clone is one nucleotide away.

Donors formed part of the validation cohort, which comprised approximately 130 subjects and was distinct from the first cohort of several hundred subjects. The method behind the library was the immunoSEQ multiplex PCR assay. As for the authors' bioinformatics: To diagnose cytomegalovirus status from the catalog of TCR beta chain sequences, a statistical classification framework was built. As stored in TCRdb, this immuneACCESS dataset retains in-frame rearrangements with V and J assigned. A fraction of the clones does not appear; measured against another copy, unresolved V genes explain less than half of the discrepancy, and the remainder lacks a known reason. V, J and clone size reflect that table, while D and trimming were determined from the DNA. The sample table holds around 250,000 clones, of which 90% were seen once. Roughly 0.38% of the sample comes from the top ten. Sequences MNHEY (CDR1) and SMNVEV (CDR2) are obtained from the germline V gene (reference sequence). V is trimmed back by 6 bases and J by 4 bases, and the junction contains 8 bases that no gene match accounts for. From the cysteine through the phenylalanine, the CDR3 covers 15 amino acids. Only CDR3 DNA remains: 45 bases, in frame from the first base.

The source of this sequence is a woman between 18 and 29 years old in good health and CMV-seronegative. The sequenced sample was PBMCs. The sequence is built from TRBV27 and TRBJ2-2; 7 nucleotides in the junction match TRBD2. In nucleotide form, the sequence is TGTGCCAGCAGCCCCCGCGGGGGAGGCACCGGGGAGCTGTTTTTT. This codes for CASSPRGGGTGELFF.